This T cell receptor (beta chain) is drawn from a study of shared clonotypes between healthy human individuals. For the study at large: Used for every donor were three CD4 naive, three CD4 memory, two CD8 naive and one CD8 memory plate.

Profiling relied on immunoSEQ multiplex PCR, and the TCRdb table lists in-frame clones only, not all of them. The table records some 95,000 clones, under 80% of them present only once. Trimming took 5 bases from V and 4 from J, leaving 12 bases between them. Germline assignment: CDR1 SGHTA and CDR2 FQGNSA. The CDR3 runs 13 residues. The receptor's source is a man aged 25 to 40 in good health. V and J are TRBV7-2 and TRBJ2-7, with D possibly being TRBD1 or TRBD2 (5 bases each). The sample consisted of memory CD8+ T cells sorted from blood. Regarding subset: CD45RO+ cells pooled with CCR7-negative TemRA cells. Here the CDR3 DNA reads TGTGCCAGCAGCGGGGACCGCTTTTACGAGCAGTACTTC. Translation gives CASSGDRFYEQYF.